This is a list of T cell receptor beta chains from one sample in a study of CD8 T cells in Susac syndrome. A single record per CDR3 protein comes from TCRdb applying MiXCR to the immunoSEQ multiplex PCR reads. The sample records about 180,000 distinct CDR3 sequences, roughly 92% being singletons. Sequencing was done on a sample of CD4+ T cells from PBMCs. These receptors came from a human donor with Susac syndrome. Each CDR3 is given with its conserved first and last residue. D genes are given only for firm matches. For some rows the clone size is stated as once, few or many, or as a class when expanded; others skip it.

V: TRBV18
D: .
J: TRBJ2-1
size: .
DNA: TGTGCCAGCTCACCACCGAACACGAATGAGCAGTTCTTC
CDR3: CASSPPNTNEQFF

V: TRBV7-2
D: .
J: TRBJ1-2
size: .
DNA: TGTGCCAGCAGCTTAGATCGCGGGGCGGGCTACACCTTC
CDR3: CASSLDRGAGYTF

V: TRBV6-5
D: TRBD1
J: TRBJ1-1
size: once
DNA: TGTGCCAGCAGGGCACAGGGGGGCACTGAAGCTTTCTTT
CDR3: CASRAQGGTEAFF

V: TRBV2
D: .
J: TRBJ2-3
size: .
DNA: TGTGCCAGCAGTGACAGCTCGGCTGATACGCAGTATTTT
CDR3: CASSDSSADTQYF

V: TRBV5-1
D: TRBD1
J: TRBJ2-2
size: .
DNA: TGCGCCAGCAGCTTGGCGGTGACAGGGGATGGCACCGGGGAGCTGTTTTTT
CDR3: CASSLAVTGDGTGELFF

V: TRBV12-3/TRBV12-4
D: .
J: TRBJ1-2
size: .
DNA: TGTGCCAGCAGCCTTCAGAGGGGGGGCTATGGCTACACCTTC
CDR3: CASSLQRGGYGYTF

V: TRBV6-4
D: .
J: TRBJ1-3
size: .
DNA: TGTGCCAGCAGTGACTCGGGCAGGGCCGGAAACACCATATATTTT
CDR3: CASSDSGRAGNTIYF

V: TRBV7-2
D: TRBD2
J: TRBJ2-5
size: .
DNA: TGTGCCAGCAGCTCCCGACTAGCGGGGATTGGTAGTGTAGAGACCCAGTACTTC
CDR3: CASSSRLAGIGSVETQYF

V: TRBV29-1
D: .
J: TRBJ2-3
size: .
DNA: TGCAGCGTCCAGGGAACCACAGATACGCAGTATTTT
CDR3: CSVQGTTDTQYF

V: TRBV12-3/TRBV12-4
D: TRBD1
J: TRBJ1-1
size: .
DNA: TGTGCCAGCGGACGGCAGGGGGCGCAGGCTGAAGCTTTCTTT
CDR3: CASGRQGAQAEAFF

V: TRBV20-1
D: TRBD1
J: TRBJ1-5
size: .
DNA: TGCAGTGCTAGCCAAGGGACAGGGGGCGGTCAGCCCCAGCATTTT
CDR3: CSASQGTGGGQPQHF

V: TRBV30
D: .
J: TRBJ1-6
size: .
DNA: TGTGCCTGGAGTCGTGACAGGCGCCCTTTCAATTCACCCCTCCACTTT
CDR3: CAWSRDRRPFNSPLHF

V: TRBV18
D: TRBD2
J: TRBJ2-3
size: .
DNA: TGTGCCAGCTCACCAGGAGCGGGGGTGAACACAGATACGCAGTATTTT
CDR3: CASSPGAGVNTDTQYF

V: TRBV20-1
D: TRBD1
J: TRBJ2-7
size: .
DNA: TGCAGTGCTGGGACAGGGATAAAGAACGAGCAGTACTTC
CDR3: CSAGTGIKNEQYF

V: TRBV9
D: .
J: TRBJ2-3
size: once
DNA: TGTGCCAGCAGCGTAATTGGGGAATCAGATACGCAGTATTTT
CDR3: CASSVIGESDTQYF

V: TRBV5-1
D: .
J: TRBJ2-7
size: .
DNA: TGCGCCAGCAGCCCAGACATCGCACGAACCCCTGTCCTCACCTTC
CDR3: CASSPDIARTPVLTF

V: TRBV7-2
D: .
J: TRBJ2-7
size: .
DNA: TGTGCCAGCAGCTTAGCTCGGGGCGAGCAGTACTTC
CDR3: CASSLARGEQYF

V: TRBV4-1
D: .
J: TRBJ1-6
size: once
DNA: TGCGCCAGCAGCCAAGTCAGGGTCGGTTCACCCCTCCACTTT
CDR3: CASSQVRVGSPLHF

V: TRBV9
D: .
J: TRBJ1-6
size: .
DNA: TGTGCCAGCAGCGTAGGAAGTTCGAGGGGAAATTCACCCCTCCACTTT
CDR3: CASSVGSSRGNSPLHF

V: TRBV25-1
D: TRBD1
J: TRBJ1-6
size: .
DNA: TGTGCCAGCAGGCGGACAGGGACCTATAATTCACCCCTCCACTTT
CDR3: CASRRTGTYNSPLHF

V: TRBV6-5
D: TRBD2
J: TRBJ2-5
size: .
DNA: TGTGCCAGCAGTTCCTCTAACGGGGGGAAAGAGACCCAGTACTTC
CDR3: CASSSSNGGKETQYF

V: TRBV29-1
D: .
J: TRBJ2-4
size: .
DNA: TGCAGCGTTGCCCCCCGTCCCTCGGCCAAAAACATTCAGTACTTC
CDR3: CSVAPRPSAKNIQYF

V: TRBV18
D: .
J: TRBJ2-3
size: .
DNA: TGTGCCAGCACCCAACAGGGCTTCACAGATACGCAGTATTTT
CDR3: CASTQQGFTDTQYF

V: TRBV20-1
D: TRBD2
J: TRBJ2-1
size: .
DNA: TGCAGTGCTAGGGCACGGGGACTAGCGGGAAATGAGCAGTTCTTC
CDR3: CSARARGLAGNEQFF

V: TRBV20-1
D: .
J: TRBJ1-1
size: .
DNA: TGCAGTGCTGGGTGGTTGTCGGACACTGAAGCTTTCTTT
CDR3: CSAGWLSDTEAFF

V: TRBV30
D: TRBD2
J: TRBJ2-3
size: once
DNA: TGTGCTCACGGGAGGGATACGCAGTATTTT
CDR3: CAHGRDTQYF

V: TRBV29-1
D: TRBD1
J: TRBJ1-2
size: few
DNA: TGCAGCGTTGGACAGGGGAATGGCTACACCTTC
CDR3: CSVGQGNGYTF

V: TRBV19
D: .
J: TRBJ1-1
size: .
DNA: TGTGCCAGTAGTCCAACCCAAAGGACTGAAGCTTTCTTT
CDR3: CASSPTQRTEAFF

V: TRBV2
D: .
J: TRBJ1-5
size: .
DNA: TGTGCCAGCAGTGAGGAGGACAGTCAGCCCCAGCATTTT
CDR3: CASSEEDSQPQHF

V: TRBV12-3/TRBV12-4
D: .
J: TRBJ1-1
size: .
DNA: TGTGCCAGCAGGAACTTGAACACTGAGGCTTTCTTT
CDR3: CASRNLNTEAFF

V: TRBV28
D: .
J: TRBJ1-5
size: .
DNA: TGTGCCAGCAGCTGGGTAGACCAGCCCCAGCATTTT
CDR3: CASSWVDQPQHF

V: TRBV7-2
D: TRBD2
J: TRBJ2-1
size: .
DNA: TGTGCCAGCAGCTCAGCTAGCGGGAACTACAATGAGCAGTTCTTC
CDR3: CASSSASGNYNEQFF

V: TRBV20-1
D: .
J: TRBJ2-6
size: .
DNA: TGCAGTGCAAGGGGAGCGGTCTCTGGGGCCAACGTCCTGACTTTC
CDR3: CSARGAVSGANVLTF

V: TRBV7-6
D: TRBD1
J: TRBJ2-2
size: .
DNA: TGTGCCAGCAGCTTAATGTCAGGGGGTGACGGGGAGCTGTTTTTT
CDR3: CASSLMSGGDGELFF

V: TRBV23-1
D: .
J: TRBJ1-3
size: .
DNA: TGCGCCAGCAGTCAATCGAGGTCAGGGGCAGGAAACACCATATATTTT
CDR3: CASSQSRSGAGNTIYF

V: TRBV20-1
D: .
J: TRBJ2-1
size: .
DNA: TGCAGTGCATACCGGGCCCAGCGAAGCAATGAGCAGTTCTTC
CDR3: CSAYRAQRSNEQFF

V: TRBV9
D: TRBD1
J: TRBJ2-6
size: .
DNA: TGTGCCAGCAGCGTAGGGACAGGGGTCCCTGGGGCCAACGTCCTGACTTTC
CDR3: CASSVGTGVPGANVLTF

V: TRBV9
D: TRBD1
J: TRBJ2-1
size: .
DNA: TGTGCCAGCAGCGTAAAGAACGGACAGGCTTACAATGAGCAGTTCTTC
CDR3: CASSVKNGQAYNEQFF

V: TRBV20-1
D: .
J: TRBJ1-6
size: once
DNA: TGCAGTGCTCACTCGGTGGGTTCACCCCTCCACTTT
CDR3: CSAHSVGSPLHF

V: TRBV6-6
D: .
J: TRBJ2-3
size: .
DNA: TGTGCCAGCACTCCCCGGACGACGCGAGATACGCAGTATTTT
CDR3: CASTPRTTRDTQYF

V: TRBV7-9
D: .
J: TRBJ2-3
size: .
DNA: TGTGCCAGCAGCTTAGAACAGGGTTGGGAAGATACGCAGTATTTT
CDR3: CASSLEQGWEDTQYF

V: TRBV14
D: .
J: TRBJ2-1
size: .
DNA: TGTGCCAGCAGCTTCGGACTTCCCTCCTACAATGAGCAGTTCTTC
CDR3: CASSFGLPSYNEQFF

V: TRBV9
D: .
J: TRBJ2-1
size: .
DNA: TGTGCCAGCAGCGTAGGGGGCGGGGCCTCCTACAATGAGCAGTTCTTC
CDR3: CASSVGGGASYNEQFF

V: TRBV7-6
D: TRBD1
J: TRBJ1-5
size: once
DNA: TGTGCCAGCAGCTTAATTGCCGGGACAGGGGGCTCTCAGCCCCAGCATTTT
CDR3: CASSLIAGTGGSQPQHF

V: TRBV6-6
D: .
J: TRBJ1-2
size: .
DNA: TGTGCCACCCAAGACAGTTCACATGGCTACACCTTC
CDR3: CATQDSSHGYTF

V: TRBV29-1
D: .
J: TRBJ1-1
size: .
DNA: TGCAGCGTTGAAGTGCAGGAGAACACTGAAGCTTTCTTT
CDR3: CSVEVQENTEAFF

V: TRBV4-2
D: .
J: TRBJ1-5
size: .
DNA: TGTGCCAGCAGCCAAGAACGGGGTTATAGCAATCAGCCCCAGCATTTT
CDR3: CASSQERGYSNQPQHF

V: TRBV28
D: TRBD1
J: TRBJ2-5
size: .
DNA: TGTGCCAGCAGTTTATCCTCACCAACGGGACAGGGGCTCGCCCAGTACTTC
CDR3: CASSLSSPTGQGLAQYF

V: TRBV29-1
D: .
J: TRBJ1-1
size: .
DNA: TGCAGCGTTGTCCGGGAGGGATTTCGGGCTTTCTTT
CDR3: CSVVREGFRAFF

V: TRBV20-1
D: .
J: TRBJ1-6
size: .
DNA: TGCAGTGCTAGAGATGAGGAGGGGCCAGATTCACCCCTCCACTTT
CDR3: CSARDEEGPDSPLHF

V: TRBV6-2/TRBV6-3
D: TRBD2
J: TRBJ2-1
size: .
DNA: TGTGCCAGCAGTTACCCCTCAAGAGCGGGGGACAATGAGCAGTTCTTC
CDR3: CASSYPSRAGDNEQFF

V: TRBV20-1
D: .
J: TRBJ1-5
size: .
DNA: TGCAGTGTAGAACAGGCGGGTCAGCCCCAGCATTTT
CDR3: CSVEQAGQPQHF

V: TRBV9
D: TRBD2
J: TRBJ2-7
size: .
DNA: TGTGCCAGCAGCGTAGGAGGAGCGGGGGACTACGAGCAGTACTTC
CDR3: CASSVGGAGDYEQYF

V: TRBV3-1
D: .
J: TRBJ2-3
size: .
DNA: TGTGCCAGCAGGCCTGCGGGGACGGGAGATACGCAGTATTTT
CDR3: CASRPAGTGDTQYF

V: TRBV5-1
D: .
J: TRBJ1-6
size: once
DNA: TGCGCCAGCAGCTTGTCAGGGAATTCACCCCTCCACTTT
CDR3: CASSLSGNSPLHF

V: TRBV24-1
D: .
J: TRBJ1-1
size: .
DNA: TGTGCCACCAGTGATGATGACAGGCTGAACACTGAAGCTTTCTTT
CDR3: CATSDDDRLNTEAFF

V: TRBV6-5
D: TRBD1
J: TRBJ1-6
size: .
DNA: TGTGCCAGCAGTTACTCGACAGGGCGCAATTCACCCCTCCACTTT
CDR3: CASSYSTGRNSPLHF

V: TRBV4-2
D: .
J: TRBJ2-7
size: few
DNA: TGTGCCAGCAGCCAAGCTGGGGGCCCCTACGAGCAGTACTTC
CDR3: CASSQAGGPYEQYF

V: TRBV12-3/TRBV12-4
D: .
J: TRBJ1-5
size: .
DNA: TGTGCCAGCAGTTCCGGGACTCAGCCCCAGCATTTT
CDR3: CASSSGTQPQHF